Sequencing of this T cell receptor beta chain was carried out in a study of shared clonotypes between healthy human individuals. This was a deep-level run. Libraries were prepared by immunoSEQ multiplex PCR; TCRdb keeps only in-frame clonotypes and omits some of them. This table holds 2 million to 3 million clones, roughly 93% found once. Trimming took 0 bases from V and 0 from J, leaving 6 bases between them. CDR1 is SNHLY and CDR2 is FYNNEI in the germline V gene. The CDR3 length is 15 residues. This clone was observed a few times. Specimen: naive CD4+ T cells from PBMCs. Subset defined: CD45RA+ positively selected. The clonotype was recovered from a man aged 18 to 29 in good health. Some clones in this sample may be carry-over from other donors' samples. V usage is TRBV2 and J usage is TRBJ1-5; the D is unclear. CDR3 protein: CASSEAGDSNQPQHF. Here the CDR3 DNA reads TGTGCCAGCAGTGAAGCTGGAGATAGCAATCAGCCCCAGCATTTT.